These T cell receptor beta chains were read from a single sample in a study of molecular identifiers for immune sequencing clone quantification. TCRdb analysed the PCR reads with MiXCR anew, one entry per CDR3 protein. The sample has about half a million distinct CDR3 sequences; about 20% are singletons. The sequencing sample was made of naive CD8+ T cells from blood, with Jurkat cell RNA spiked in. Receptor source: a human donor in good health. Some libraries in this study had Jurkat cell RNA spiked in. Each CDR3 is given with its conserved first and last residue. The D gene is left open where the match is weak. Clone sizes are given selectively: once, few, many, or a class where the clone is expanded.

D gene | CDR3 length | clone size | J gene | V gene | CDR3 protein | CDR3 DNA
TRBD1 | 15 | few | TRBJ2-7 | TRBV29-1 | CSVELPGQDPYKQYF | TGCAGCGTTGAGCTACCGGGACAGGACCCCTACAAGCAGTACTTC
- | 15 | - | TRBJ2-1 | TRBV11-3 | CASSLVQGLDNEQFF | TGTGCCAGCAGCTTAGTACAGGGCTTGGATAATGAGCAGTTCTTC
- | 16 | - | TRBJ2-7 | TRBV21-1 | CASPPSSSKDTYEQYF | TGTGCCAGCCCCCCGTCGAGCAGTAAAGATACCTACGAGCAGTACTTC
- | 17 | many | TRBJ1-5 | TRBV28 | CASSFSPMAYSNQPQHF | TGTGCCAGCAGTTTCTCCCCCATGGCATATAGCAATCAGCCCCAGCATTTT
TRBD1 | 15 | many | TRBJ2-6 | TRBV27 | CASSSQGSGANVLTF | TGTGCCAGCAGCTCACAGGGGTCTGGGGCCAACGTCCTGACTTTC
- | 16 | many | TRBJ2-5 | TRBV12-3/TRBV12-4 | CASSPSVWISQETQYF | TGTGCCAGCAGTCCATCGGTTTGGATCAGTCAAGAGACCCAGTACTTC
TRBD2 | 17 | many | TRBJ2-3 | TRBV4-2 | CASSQELLSSGKDTQYF | TGTGCCAGCAGCCAAGAACTCCTTTCTAGCGGGAAAGATACGCAGTATTTT
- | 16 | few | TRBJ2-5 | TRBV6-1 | CASSEEPGAQAETQYF | TGTGCCAGCAGTGAAGAGCCGGGGGCCCAGGCAGAGACCCAGTACTTC
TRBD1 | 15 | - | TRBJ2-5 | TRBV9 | CASSGGTGGLETQYF | TGTGCCAGCAGCGGGGGGACAGGGGGCTTGGAGACCCAGTACTTC
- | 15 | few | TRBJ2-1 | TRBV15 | CATSRVDSNYNEQFF | TGTGCCACCAGCAGGGTGGACAGCAACTACAATGAGCAGTTCTTC
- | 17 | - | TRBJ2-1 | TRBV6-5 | CASSQVETGTLDNEQFF | TGTGCCAGCAGCCAGGTTGAAACCGGGACACTGGACAATGAGCAGTTCTTC
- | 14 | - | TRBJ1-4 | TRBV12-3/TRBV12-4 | CASSLGGIGEKLFF | TGTGCCAGCAGTTTAGGAGGGATTGGTGAAAAACTGTTTTTT
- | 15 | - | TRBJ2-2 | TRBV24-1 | CATSDPNRETGELFF | TGTGCCACCAGTGACCCAAACAGGGAAACCGGGGAGCTGTTTTTT